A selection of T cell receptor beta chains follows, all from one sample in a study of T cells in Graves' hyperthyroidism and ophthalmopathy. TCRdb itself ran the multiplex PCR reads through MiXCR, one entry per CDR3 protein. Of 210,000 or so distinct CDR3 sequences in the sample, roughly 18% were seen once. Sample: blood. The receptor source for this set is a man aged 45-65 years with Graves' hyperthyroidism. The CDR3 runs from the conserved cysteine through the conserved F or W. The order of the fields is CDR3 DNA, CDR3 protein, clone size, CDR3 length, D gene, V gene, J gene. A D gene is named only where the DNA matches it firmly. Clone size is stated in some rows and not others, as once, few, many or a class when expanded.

cdr3_nt: TGTGCCAGCAGCTTAAGACCAGGCGGGTCCTACGAGCAGTACTTC
cdr3_aa: CASSLRPGGSYEQYF
clone_size: many
cdr3_length: 15
d_call: -
v_call: TRBV7-3
j_call: TRBJ2-7

cdr3_nt: TGTGCCAGCAGTCTGTCAGGGGAGGGGACCGGGGAGCTGTTTTTT
cdr3_aa: CASSLSGEGTGELFF
clone_size: -
cdr3_length: 15
d_call: -
v_call: TRBV6-4
j_call: TRBJ2-2

cdr3_nt: TGTGCCACCAGCAGAGCGCTTCTACGGGAGCAGTTCTTC
cdr3_aa: CATSRALLREQFF
clone_size: many
cdr3_length: 13
d_call: -
v_call: TRBV15
j_call: TRBJ2-1

cdr3_nt: TGTGCCACCAGCAGAGCTAGACAACCTAGTAATTCACCCCTCCACTTT
cdr3_aa: CATSRARQPSNSPLHF
clone_size: many
cdr3_length: 16
d_call: -
v_call: TRBV15
j_call: TRBJ1-6

cdr3_nt: TGTGCCAGCAATGACAGGGGGCTGAACACTGAAGCTTTCTTT
cdr3_aa: CASNDRGLNTEAFF
clone_size: many
cdr3_length: 14
d_call: TRBD1
v_call: TRBV2
j_call: TRBJ1-1

cdr3_nt: TGTGCCAGCAGCCGAGGGAGGGCCCGGGAGACCCAGTACTTC
cdr3_aa: CASSRGRARETQYF
clone_size: many
cdr3_length: 14
d_call: TRBD2
v_call: TRBV7-8
j_call: TRBJ2-5

cdr3_nt: TGTGCCAGCGGTATGGGAGGTAGCTATGGCTACACCTTC
cdr3_aa: CASGMGGSYGYTF
clone_size: few
cdr3_length: 13
d_call: -
v_call: TRBV6-2/TRBV6-3
j_call: TRBJ1-2

cdr3_nt: TGTGCCAGCAGCAAGAGCGGACGCACAGATACGCAGTATTTT
cdr3_aa: CASSKSGRTDTQYF
clone_size: many
cdr3_length: 14
d_call: -
v_call: TRBV11-3
j_call: TRBJ2-3

cdr3_nt: TGTGCCAGCACCCAAGGGGGATTGACCCAAGAGACCCAGTACTTC
cdr3_aa: CASTQGGLTQETQYF
clone_size: many
cdr3_length: 15
d_call: -
v_call: TRBV28
j_call: TRBJ2-5

cdr3_nt: TGCAGTGCTGGACCGGGGCGGGGGCAGCCCCAGCATTTT
cdr3_aa: CSAGPGRGQPQHF
clone_size: few
cdr3_length: 13
d_call: -
v_call: TRBV20-1
j_call: TRBJ1-5

cdr3_nt: TGTGCCAGCAGTGAAAGGGCAGGGGGAAACACCGGGGAGCTGTTTTTT
cdr3_aa: CASSERAGGNTGELFF
clone_size: -
cdr3_length: 16
d_call: TRBD1
v_call: TRBV6-1
j_call: TRBJ2-2

cdr3_nt: TGTGCCAGCAGCCCTGGAGCTCGCGGCTCTGGGGCCAACGTCCTGACTTTC
cdr3_aa: CASSPGARGSGANVLTF
clone_size: few
cdr3_length: 17
d_call: -
v_call: TRBV7-9
j_call: TRBJ2-6

cdr3_nt: TGTGCCAGCACGAACCGTGGGGCAGATACGCAGTATTTT
cdr3_aa: CASTNRGADTQYF
clone_size: many
cdr3_length: 13
d_call: -
v_call: TRBV18
j_call: TRBJ2-3

cdr3_nt: TGTGCCAGCAGTTTGGGTCTAGCGGGGAGTGAGCAGTACTTC
cdr3_aa: CASSLGLAGSEQYF
clone_size: -
cdr3_length: 14
d_call: TRBD2
v_call: TRBV28
j_call: TRBJ2-7

cdr3_nt: TGTGCCACCAGCGTGAGCGGGAGGGCCCAGTTCTTC
cdr3_aa: CATSVSGRAQFF
clone_size: many
cdr3_length: 12
d_call: TRBD2
v_call: TRBV24-1
j_call: TRBJ2-1

cdr3_nt: TGTGCCAGCAGCGCCCCTCGGCGGTACGAGCAGTACTTC
cdr3_aa: CASSAPRRYEQYF
clone_size: many
cdr3_length: 13
d_call: -
v_call: TRBV11-2
j_call: TRBJ2-7

cdr3_nt: TGTGCCAGCAGCTTCAGGTCCGAATCCTACGAGCAGTACTTC
cdr3_aa: CASSFRSESYEQYF
clone_size: few
cdr3_length: 14
d_call: -
v_call: TRBV5-5
j_call: TRBJ2-7

cdr3_nt: TGTGCCAGCAGCTTATCGCGATCCTCCTATAATTCACCCCTCCACTTT
cdr3_aa: CASSLSRSSYNSPLHF
clone_size: many
cdr3_length: 16
d_call: -
v_call: TRBV7-2
j_call: TRBJ1-6

cdr3_nt: TGCGCCAGCAGCTTGGATGTCGGGTACGAGCAGTACTTC
cdr3_aa: CASSLDVGYEQYF
clone_size: many
cdr3_length: 13
d_call: -
v_call: TRBV5-1
j_call: TRBJ2-7

cdr3_nt: TGTGCCAGCAGTTTCGACAGGGTCCAGCCCCAGCATTTT
cdr3_aa: CASSFDRVQPQHF
clone_size: many
cdr3_length: 13
d_call: TRBD1
v_call: TRBV27
j_call: TRBJ1-5

cdr3_nt: TGTGCCAGCAGCTTAGGGGTAGGGGGGTTGGGTGAGCAGTTCTTC
cdr3_aa: CASSLGVGGLGEQFF
clone_size: few
cdr3_length: 15
d_call: -
v_call: TRBV7-9
j_call: TRBJ2-1

cdr3_nt: TGTGCCAGCATGGGAGGGGTGGGCGGGGCCAACGTCCTGACTTTC
cdr3_aa: CASMGGVGGANVLTF
clone_size: -
cdr3_length: 15
d_call: TRBD2
v_call: TRBV12-3/TRBV12-4
j_call: TRBJ2-6

cdr3_nt: TGTGCCAGCAGCCCCGGACAGGGGTTCATGAACACTGAAGCTTTCTTT
cdr3_aa: CASSPGQGFMNTEAFF
clone_size: -
cdr3_length: 16
d_call: TRBD1
v_call: TRBV6-1
j_call: TRBJ1-1

cdr3_nt: TGTGCCAGCACCCAGGGGCTAGGGGAGACCCAGTACTTC
cdr3_aa: CASTQGLGETQYF
clone_size: many
cdr3_length: 13
d_call: -
v_call: TRBV12-3/TRBV12-4
j_call: TRBJ2-5

cdr3_nt: TGTGCCAGCAGTTTATGGAGGGGGGATAAGAATGGCTACACCTTC
cdr3_aa: CASSLWRGDKNGYTF
clone_size: many
cdr3_length: 15
d_call: -
v_call: TRBV28
j_call: TRBJ1-2